Here is one TCR beta chain with its context. This clone was seen a few times. The antigen it binds to is not known. No base-level quality is on record; no much larger clone is a single base apart. TCRbeta CDR3 regions were amplified from genomic DNA by means of the immunoSEQ Assay, a bias-controlled multiplex PCR. The original pipeline was this. Within the assay, amplification of reference gene primers was used to estimate how many nucleated cells each sample contained. To quantify the absolute abundance of each unique TCRbeta CDR3 rearrangement, sequence reads were collapsed and filtered. For each sample, productive Simpson clonality was calculated as the square root of Simpson's diversity index across productive rearrangements. Not all clones reach the TCRdb copy of this immuneACCESS table, which keeps in-frame sequences only. Checked studies attribute under half of the gap to unresolved V genes and leave the rest unexplained. V, J and clone size are taken as reported in that table, and D and trimming were inferred from the DNA itself. Here the sample has about 80,000 clones; 85% occur a single time. Of the sample, roughly 9.1% is held by the ten largest clones.

The germline V gene gives CDR1 as MDHEN and CDR2 as SYDVKM. Trimming removed 5 bases from V and 5 bases from J, leaving 21 bases between the germline ends. Measured from the cysteine to the phenylalanine, the CDR3 is 17 residues long. Just CDR3 DNA is preserved here, 51 bases in frame from base 1. The entry originates in a study of blood T cell repertoires in COVID-19 (dated by TCRdb to about 2020). The study in broad terms: Samples covering the acute and convalescent phases of COVID-19 were provided by collaborators in the United States, Italy and Spain. HLA class I and class II types, where available, came from metadata supplied by the sample provider rather than from assay-based typing. The prospective study material was composed of cDNA or gDNA derived from T cells, B-cell-depleted T cells, or PBMCs. Sample metadata almost always included a de-identified subject ID, COVID-19 status, age in years and sex. Deeply sampled blood TCRbeta repertoires from subjects exposed to, actively infected with, or recovered from COVID-19 were included in the dataset. The repertoires were released in a freely available public database intended as a resource for research on the immune response to SARS-CoV-2. Samples came from the ongoing ImmuneRACE study (first 160 participants) plus 1,254 subjects from 6 global collaborators. Points the paper makes about the study in general: The amount of clinical and demographic metadata varied by source and participant and was provided uncurated.

In Seattle, one collaborating source enrolled patients while the infection was active and tracked those patients longitudinally over the course of disease. Each collaborating institution followed its own protocols to collect whole blood in K2EDTA tubes. For TCRbeta analysis, collaborators shipped samples in one of three forms: frozen whole blood, isolated PBMCs, or DNA extracted from either of those sample types. The sample was peripheral blood. The sequence links TRBV28 to TRBJ2-2; possibly the D gene is TRBD1, per 7 matching bases. This TCR derives from a man aged 45-65 years with COVID-19, enrolled during active disease. CDR3 protein: CASSGRGVMSWTGELFF. The DNA reads TGTGCCAGCAGTGGCAGGGGGGTCATGTCGTGGACCGGGGAGCTGTTTTTT.